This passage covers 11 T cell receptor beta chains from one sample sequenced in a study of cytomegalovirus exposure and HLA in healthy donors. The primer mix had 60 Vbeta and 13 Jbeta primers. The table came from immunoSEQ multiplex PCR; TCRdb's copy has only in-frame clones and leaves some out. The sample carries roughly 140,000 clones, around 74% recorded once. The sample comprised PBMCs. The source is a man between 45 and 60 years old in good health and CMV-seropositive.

The CDR3: CASSLRGTPNEQFF. In nucleotides, the CDR3 is TGCGCCAGCAGCTTGAGGGGGACCCCCAATGAGCAGTTCTTC. This sequence joins TRBV5-1 and TRBJ2-1, with D possibly TRBD1 on 6 matching bases. Trimming removed 1 base at V and 6 bases at J, with 11 bases between. CDR3 size: 14 residues. The V gene's germline CDR1 is SGHRS and CDR2 YFSETQ.

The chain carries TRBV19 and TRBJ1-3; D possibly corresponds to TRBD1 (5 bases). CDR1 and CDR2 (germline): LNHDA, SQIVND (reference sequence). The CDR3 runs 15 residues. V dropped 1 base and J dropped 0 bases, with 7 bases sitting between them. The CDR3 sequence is CASSIGQRSGNTIYF. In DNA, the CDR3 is TGTGCCAGTAGTATAGGACAGCGCTCTGGAAACACCATATATTTT.

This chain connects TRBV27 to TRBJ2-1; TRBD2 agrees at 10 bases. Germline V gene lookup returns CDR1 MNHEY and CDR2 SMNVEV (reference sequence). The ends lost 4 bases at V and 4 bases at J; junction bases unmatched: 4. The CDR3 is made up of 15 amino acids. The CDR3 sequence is CASSSTSGVYNEQFF. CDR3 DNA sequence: TGTGCCAGCAGTTCCACTAGCGGGGTATACAATGAGCAGTTCTTC.

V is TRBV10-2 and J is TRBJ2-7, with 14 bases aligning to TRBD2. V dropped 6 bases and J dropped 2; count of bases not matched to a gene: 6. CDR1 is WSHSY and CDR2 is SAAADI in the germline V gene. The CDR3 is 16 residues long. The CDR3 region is CASRGLAGEPPYEQYF. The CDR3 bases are TGCGCCAGCAGGGGACTAGCGGGAGAACCGCCCTACGAGCAGTACTTC.

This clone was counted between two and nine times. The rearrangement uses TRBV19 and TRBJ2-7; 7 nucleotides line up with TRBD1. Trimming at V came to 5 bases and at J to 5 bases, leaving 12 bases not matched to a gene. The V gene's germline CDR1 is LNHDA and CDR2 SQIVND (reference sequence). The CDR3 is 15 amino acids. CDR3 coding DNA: TGTGCCAGTAGTTTGGCCCCCCGACAGGGACACGAGCAGTACTTC. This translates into CASSLAPRQGHEQYF.

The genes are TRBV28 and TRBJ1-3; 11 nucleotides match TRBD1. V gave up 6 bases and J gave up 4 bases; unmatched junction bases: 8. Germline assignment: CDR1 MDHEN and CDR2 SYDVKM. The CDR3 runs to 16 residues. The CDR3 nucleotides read TGTGCCAGCAGCACCCGGGACAGGGGGTCCGGAAACACCATATATTTT. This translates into CASSTRDRGSGNTIYF.

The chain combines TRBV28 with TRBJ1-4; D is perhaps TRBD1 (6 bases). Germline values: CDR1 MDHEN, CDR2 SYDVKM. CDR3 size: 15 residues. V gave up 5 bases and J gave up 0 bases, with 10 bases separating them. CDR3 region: CASSTQGATNEKLFF. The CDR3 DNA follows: TGTGCCAGCAGTACACAGGGTGCAACTAATGAAAAACTGTTTTTT.

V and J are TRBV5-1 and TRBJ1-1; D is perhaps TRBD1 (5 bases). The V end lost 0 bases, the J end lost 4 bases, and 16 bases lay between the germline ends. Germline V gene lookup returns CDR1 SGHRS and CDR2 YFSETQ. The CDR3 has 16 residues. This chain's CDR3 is CASSLEGRGYLTEAFF. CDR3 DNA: TGCGCCAGCAGCTTGGAAGGAAGGGGTTACCTCACTGAAGCTTTCTTT.

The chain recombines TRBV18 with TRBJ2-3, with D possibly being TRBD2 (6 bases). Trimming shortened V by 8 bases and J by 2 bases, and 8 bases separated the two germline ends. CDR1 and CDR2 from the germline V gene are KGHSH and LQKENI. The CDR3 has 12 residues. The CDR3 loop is CASGTLTDTQYF. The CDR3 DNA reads TGTGCCAGCGGGACTCTCACAGATACGCAGTATTTT.

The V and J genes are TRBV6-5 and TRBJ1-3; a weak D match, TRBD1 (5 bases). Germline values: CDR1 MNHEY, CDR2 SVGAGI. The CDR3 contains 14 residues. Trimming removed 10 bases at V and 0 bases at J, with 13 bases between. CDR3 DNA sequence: TGTGCCACCCGGGGGTCGAGCTCTGGAAACACCATATATTTT. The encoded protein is CATRGSSSGNTIYF.

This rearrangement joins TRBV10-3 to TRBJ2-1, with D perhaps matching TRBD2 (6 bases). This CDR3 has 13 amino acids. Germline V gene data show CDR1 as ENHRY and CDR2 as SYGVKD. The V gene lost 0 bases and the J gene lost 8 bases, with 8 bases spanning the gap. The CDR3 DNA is TGTGCCATCAGTGAGTCGGAGGGACATGAGCAGTTCTTC. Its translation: CAISESEGHEQFF.